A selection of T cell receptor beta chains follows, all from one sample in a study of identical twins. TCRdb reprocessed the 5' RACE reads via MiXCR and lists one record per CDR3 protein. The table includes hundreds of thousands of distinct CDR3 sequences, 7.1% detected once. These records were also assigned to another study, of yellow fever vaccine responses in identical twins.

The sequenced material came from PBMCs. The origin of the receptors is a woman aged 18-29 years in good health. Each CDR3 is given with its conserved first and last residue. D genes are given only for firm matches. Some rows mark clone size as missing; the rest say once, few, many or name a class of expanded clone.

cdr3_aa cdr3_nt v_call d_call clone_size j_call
CASSYLRDRQIPDTQYF TGTGCCAGCAGCTACCTCCGGGACCGACAGATCCCAGATACGCAGTATTTT TRBV28 NA NA TRBJ2-3
CASSQDLRGLGTQYF TGCGCCAGCAGCCAAGATCTCAGAGGCTTAGGGACCCAGTACTTC TRBV4-1 NA few TRBJ2-5
CASSRLAGGPRETQYF TGTGCCAGCAGTCGACTAGCGGGAGGGCCGAGAGAGACCCAGTACTTC TRBV28 TRBD2 few TRBJ2-5
CASSLRYTGDSGANVLTF TGCGCCAGCAGCTTGAGGTACACCGGAGACTCTGGGGCCAACGTCCTGACTTTC TRBV5-1 NA many TRBJ2-6
CASSLIDPVYNEQFF TGTGCCAGCAGCTTGATAGACCCCGTGTACAATGAGCAGTTCTTC TRBV5-5 NA many TRBJ2-1
CATEVSGDTGELFF TGTGCCACCGAAGTGAGCGGGGATACCGGGGAGCTGTTTTTT TRBV19 TRBD2 few TRBJ2-2
CASSQDQLLAYYNEQFF TGCGCCAGCAGCCAAGATCAACTCCTAGCATATTACAATGAGCAGTTCTTC TRBV4-1 NA few TRBJ2-1
CASSLTGLARETQYF TGTGCCAGCAGCTTAACGGGACTAGCGAGGGAGACCCAGTACTTC TRBV11-2 TRBD2 many TRBJ2-5
CAARGGAVTGELFF TGTGCTGCGAGAGGAGGGGCTGTTACCGGGGAGCTGTTTTTT TRBV24-1 NA NA TRBJ2-2
CASSPGGSADTQYF TGTGCCAGCAGCCCCGGGGGTTCCGCAGATACGCAGTATTTT TRBV14 NA many TRBJ2-3
CSATGGASIYF TGCAGCGCCACAGGAGGAGCGTCAATATATTTT TRBV29-1 NA NA TRBJ1-3
CASSQSAEKTQYF TGCGCCAGCAGCCAATCGGCCGAGAAGACCCAGTACTTC TRBV4-1 NA few TRBJ2-5
CATLATNEKLFF TGTGCCACCCTTGCAACTAATGAAAAACTGTTTTTT TRBV12-3/TRBV12-4 NA few TRBJ1-4
CSAGGDTWSGETQYF TGCAGCGCCGGGGGGGACACTTGGTCCGGGGAGACCCAGTACTTC TRBV29-1 TRBD2 few TRBJ2-5
CAISEGPGQSTDTQYF TGTGCCATCAGTGAGGGCCCGGGACAGAGCACAGATACGCAGTATTTT TRBV10-3 TRBD1 few TRBJ2-3
CASRWTSGGETQYF TGTGCCAGCAGATGGACTAGCGGGGGTGAGACCCAGTACTTC TRBV2 TRBD2 NA TRBJ2-5
CSVQVETGVKGYTF TGCAGCGTTCAGGTGGAAACAGGGGTTAAGGGCTACACCTTC TRBV29-1 TRBD1 NA TRBJ1-2
CSSRDPFYNEQFF TGCAGCAGCCGGGACCCGTTTTACAATGAGCAGTTCTTC TRBV29-1 NA many TRBJ2-1
CASRRQRNYGYTF TGTGCCAGCAGAAGACAGAGGAACTATGGCTACACCTTC TRBV12-3/TRBV12-4 NA many TRBJ1-2
CASSLDGLGANVLTF TGCGCCAGCAGCTTGGACGGACTGGGGGCCAACGTCCTGACTTTC TRBV5-1 NA many TRBJ2-6
CATSRVDKYNEKLFF TGTGCCACCAGCAGAGTGGACAAGTATAATGAAAAACTGTTTTTT TRBV15 NA NA TRBJ1-4
CASSLVLGTGGSEQFF TGTGCCAGCAGCTTGGTCTTAGGGACAGGGGGCTCTGAGCAGTTCTTC TRBV5-5 TRBD1 few TRBJ2-1
CASSLLRGRTDTQYF TGTGCCAGCAGCTTACTCAGGGGGCGCACAGATACGCAGTATTTT TRBV7-8 TRBD1 few TRBJ2-3
CASSQAGTGGSNEQFF TGTGCCAGCAGTCAGGCCGGGACAGGGGGTTCTAATGAGCAGTTCTTC TRBV28 TRBD1 few TRBJ2-1
CASSQAGAGEQFF TGTGCCAGCAGCCAAGCGGGAGCGGGTGAGCAGTTCTTC TRBV3-1 NA few TRBJ2-1
CSARQTNSAGNTIYF TGCAGTGCTAGACAGACTAATTCGGCGGGAAACACCATATATTTT TRBV20-1 NA many TRBJ1-3
CASSFISGFPTYEQYF TGTGCCAGCAGTTTTATTTCGGGATTCCCCACCTACGAGCAGTACTTC TRBV25-1 NA NA TRBJ2-7
CASSESGTGLLLAFF TGTGCCAGCAGTGAATCGGGGACAGGGTTATTACTCGCTTTCTTT TRBV6-1 TRBD1 NA TRBJ1-1
CASSFSDRGLTGELFF TGTGCCAGCAGTTTCTCGGACAGGGGGCTCACCGGGGAGCTGTTTTTT TRBV28 TRBD1 many TRBJ2-2
CSVVGANYGYTF TGCAGCGTTGTAGGAGCTAACTATGGCTACACCTTC TRBV29-1 NA many TRBJ1-2
CAISEGGANNEQFF TGTGCCATCAGTGAAGGCGGGGCCAACAATGAGCAGTTCTTC TRBV10-3 NA many TRBJ2-1
CSARDASGSSTDTQYF TGCAGTGCTAGAGATGCTAGCGGGTCTAGCACAGATACGCAGTATTTT TRBV20-1 TRBD2 few TRBJ2-3
CASSFGLATDEQFF TGCGCCAGCAGCTTCGGACTAGCGACGGATGAGCAGTTCTTC TRBV5-1 TRBD2 few TRBJ2-1
CASSARDRDLWNEQFF TGTGCCAGCAGCGCCAGGGACAGGGACCTTTGGAATGAGCAGTTCTTC TRBV7-9 TRBD1 NA TRBJ2-1
CASSVASGGGTEAFF TGTGCCAGCAGCGTAGCCTCAGGGGGAGGAACTGAAGCTTTCTTT TRBV9 TRBD1 NA TRBJ1-1
CASSLVARAEQYF TGTGCCAGCAGTTTAGTGGCCCGGGCCGAGCAGTACTTC TRBV12-3/TRBV12-4 NA NA TRBJ2-7
CATKGELEETQYF TGCGCCACCAAGGGGGAGCTAGAAGAGACCCAGTACTTC TRBV5-1 NA few TRBJ2-5
CASSPATGMNTGELFF TGTGCCAGCAGCCCGGCGACAGGGATGAACACCGGGGAGCTGTTTTTT TRBV5-5 TRBD1 NA TRBJ2-2
CASSRIGTGELFF TGCGCCAGCAGTAGGATTGGAACCGGGGAGCTGTTTTTT TRBV10-1 NA NA TRBJ2-2
CSAPGIMNTEAFF TGCAGTGCACCAGGGATCATGAACACTGAAGCTTTCTTT TRBV20-1 NA many TRBJ1-1
CCARGRPTIAGGSPNTQYF TGCTGTGCTAGAGGACGACCCACAATAGCGGGAGGATCTCCAAATACGCAGTATTTT TRBV20-1 TRBD2 NA TRBJ2-3